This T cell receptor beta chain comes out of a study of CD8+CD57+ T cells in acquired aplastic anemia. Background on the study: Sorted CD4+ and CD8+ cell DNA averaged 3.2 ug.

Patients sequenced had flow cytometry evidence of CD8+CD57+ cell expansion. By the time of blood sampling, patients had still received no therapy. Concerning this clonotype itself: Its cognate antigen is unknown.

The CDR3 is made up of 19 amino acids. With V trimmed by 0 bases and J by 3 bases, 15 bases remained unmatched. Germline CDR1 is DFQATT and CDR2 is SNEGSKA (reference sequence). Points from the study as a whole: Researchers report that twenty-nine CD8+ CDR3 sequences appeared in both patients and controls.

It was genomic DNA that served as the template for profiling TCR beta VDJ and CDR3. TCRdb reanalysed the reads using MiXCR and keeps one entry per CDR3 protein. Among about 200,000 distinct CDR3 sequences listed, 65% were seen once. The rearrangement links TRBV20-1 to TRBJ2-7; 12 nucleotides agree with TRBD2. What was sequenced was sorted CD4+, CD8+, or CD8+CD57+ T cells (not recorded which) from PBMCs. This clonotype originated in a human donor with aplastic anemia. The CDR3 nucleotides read TGCAGTGCTAGAGACCGGACGTCGCTCCTAGCGGGAGGGGGCTACGAGCAGTACTTC. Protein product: CSARDRTSLLAGGGYEQYF.